Listed below are T cell receptor beta chains from one sample, sequenced in a study of blood T cell repertoires in COVID-19. Repertoires were generated with immunoSEQ multiplex PCR, while TCRdb's copy carries only in-frame clones and drops some. Of around 200,000 clones listed, roughly 90% are singletons. Input material: PBMCs or T cells enriched from blood (not recorded which). These receptors all stem from a middle-aged woman with acute COVID-19. Each CDR3 is given with its conserved first and last residue. D genes are given only for firm matches. Clone size, where shown, is once, few, many, or a class for clones that have expanded.

v_call,clone_size,d_call,j_call,cdr3_nt,cdr3_aa
TRBV7-9,-,-,TRBJ1-2,TGTGCCAGCAGTCCAGGGGACGTCTATGGCTACACCTTC,CASSPGDVYGYTF
TRBV24-1,once,-,TRBJ2-3,TGTGCCACCTCACTGGGGAAGAGGGGGAAAACAGATACGCAGTATTTT,CATSLGKRGKTDTQYF
TRBV7-9,-,TRBD1,TRBJ2-1,TGTGCCAGCAGTCCCCGGGACAGCTCCTACAATGAGCAGTTCTTC,CASSPRDSSYNEQFF
TRBV6-1,-,TRBD2,TRBJ2-2,TGTGCCAGCAGTGGGATGGGGGGGTTGGTCCCCGGGGAGCTGTTTTTT,CASSGMGGLVPGELFF
TRBV13,-,TRBD1,TRBJ1-1,TGTGCCAGCAGCGGGCTGGGACAGGGGGACCGTGGAGCTTTCTTT,CASSGLGQGDRGAFF
TRBV11-2,few,-,TRBJ1-1,TGTGCCAGCAGCTTAGGGGCGAGGAACACTGAAGCTTTCTTT,CASSLGARNTEAFF
TRBV9,once,-,TRBJ1-3,TGTGCCAGCAGCGTAGAGCCCAGACAGGATACCTTGACTGGAAACACCATATATTTT,CASSVEPRQDTLTGNTIYF
TRBV5-1,-,-,TRBJ1-2,TGCGCCAGCAGCTACGTGACTGATCCCCTAGTCGATGGCTACACCTTC,CASSYVTDPLVDGYTF
TRBV7-9,-,-,TRBJ2-2,TGTGCCAGCAGCCCCGCCGAGACCGGGGAGCTGTTTTTT,CASSPAETGELFF
TRBV12-3/TRBV12-4,-,-,TRBJ1-3,TGTGCCAGCAGTGGGACTTCTGGAAACACCATATATTTT,CASSGTSGNTIYF
TRBV14,few,-,TRBJ2-6,TGTGCCAGCAGCCAAGATCAAAACAGGCGCTCTGGGGCCAACGTCCTGACTTTC,CASSQDQNRRSGANVLTF
TRBV6-2/TRBV6-3,once,TRBD1,TRBJ1-5,TGTGCCAGCAGTCACGGGGACAGGGGGATTTTTGGCAATCAGCCCCAGCATTTT,CASSHGDRGIFGNQPQHF
TRBV5-6,-,TRBD1,TRBJ2-5,TGTGCCAGCAGCTTGGAATGGACAGGGGAAGAGACCCAGTACTTC,CASSLEWTGEETQYF
TRBV5-1,-,-,TRBJ1-1,TGCGCCAGCAGCTTGGAGAGTAGAGCGACAGGAGAGGCTTTCTTT,CASSLESRATGEAFF
TRBV7-8,-,-,TRBJ2-6,TGTGCCAGCAGCTCTATCCCCACCCTCTCTGGGGCCAACGTCCTGACTTTC,CASSSIPTLSGANVLTF
TRBV12-5,-,-,TRBJ1-1,TGTGCTAGTGGTCCCAGAAATTCAGGCGTGAACACTGAAGCTTTCTTT,CASGPRNSGVNTEAFF
TRBV3-1/TRBV3-2,-,TRBD1,TRBJ2-5,TGTGCCAGCAGCGCGACAGGGAGCAAGGGAGAGACCCAGTACTTC,CASSATGSKGETQYF
TRBV6-2/TRBV6-3,-,TRBD2,TRBJ2-7,TGTGCCAGCAGCCGGACTAGCGGTAACTACGAGCAGTACTTC,CASSRTSGNYEQYF
TRBV20-1,-,-,TRBJ2-1,TGCAGTGCTAGTCTCCACTCTTCCTACAATGAGCAGTTCTTC,CSASLHSSYNEQFF
TRBV10-3,-,-,TRBJ2-3,TGTGCCATCAGTGAGTCGAGGGCTCGAGGCACAGATACGCAGTATTTT,CAISESRARGTDTQYF
TRBV20-1,-,-,TRBJ1-1,TGCAGTGCTTCAGTCAGGGGTGAAGCTTTCTTT,CSASVRGEAFF
TRBV5-6,-,TRBD1,TRBJ1-4,TGTGCCAGCAGCTTGATAGGGCAGGGGGCCTATGAAAAACTGTTTTTT,CASSLIGQGAYEKLFF
TRBV6-5,once,-,TRBJ2-3,TGTGCCAGCTGCCTTGACGGGAGTTCAGATACGCAGTATTTT,CASCLDGSSDTQYF
TRBV9,-,-,TRBJ2-6,TGTGCCAGCAGCGTAGAAAGGACAGCCTCTGGGGCCAACGTCCTGACTTTC,CASSVERTASGANVLTF
TRBV3-1/TRBV3-2,-,-,TRBJ1-1,TGTGCCAGCAACTCAATCGAGAAGTTGAACACTGAAGCTTTCTTT,CASNSIEKLNTEAFF
TRBV4-3,-,-,TRBJ2-2,TGCGCCAGCAGCCAAGAGGCAGGGGCGGGCACCGGGGAGCTGTTTTTT,CASSQEAGAGTGELFF
TRBV6-2/TRBV6-3,-,-,TRBJ2-7,TGTGCCAGCAGTTACCCCGGGACTGTGACCTACGAGCAGTACTTC,CASSYPGTVTYEQYF
TRBV3-1/TRBV3-2,-,TRBD1,TRBJ1-1,TGTGCCAGCAGCCCCAGGGGACAGGGTGACACTGAAGCTTTCTTT,CASSPRGQGDTEAFF
TRBV5-1,few,-,TRBJ1-1,TGCGCCAGCAGCTTGGAAGGGCGGGACACTGAAGCTTTCTTT,CASSLEGRDTEAFF